This entry describes one T cell receptor beta chain. The sample comes from a study of technical replicates of blood from several donors. Only in-frame clones appear in the TCRdb table, and some are missing; sequencing was by immunoSEQ multiplex PCR. The profile covers 100,000 or so clones, with 96% appearing a single time and 0.2% to 0.25% taken by the ten largest. The origin of this receptor is a human donor in good health. Source material: T cells isolated from PBMCs.

The CDR3 protein is CASSLEGEGGYTF. The CDR3 nucleotides read TGTGCCAGCAGTTTGGAGGGCGAGGGTGGCTACACCTTC. The chain combines TRBV27 with TRBJ1-2; no definite D call. The germline V and J ends were trimmed by 3 bases and 7 bases, with 12 bases remaining between them. Germline values: CDR1 MNHEY, CDR2 SMNVEV (reference sequence). CDR3 length equals 13 residues.